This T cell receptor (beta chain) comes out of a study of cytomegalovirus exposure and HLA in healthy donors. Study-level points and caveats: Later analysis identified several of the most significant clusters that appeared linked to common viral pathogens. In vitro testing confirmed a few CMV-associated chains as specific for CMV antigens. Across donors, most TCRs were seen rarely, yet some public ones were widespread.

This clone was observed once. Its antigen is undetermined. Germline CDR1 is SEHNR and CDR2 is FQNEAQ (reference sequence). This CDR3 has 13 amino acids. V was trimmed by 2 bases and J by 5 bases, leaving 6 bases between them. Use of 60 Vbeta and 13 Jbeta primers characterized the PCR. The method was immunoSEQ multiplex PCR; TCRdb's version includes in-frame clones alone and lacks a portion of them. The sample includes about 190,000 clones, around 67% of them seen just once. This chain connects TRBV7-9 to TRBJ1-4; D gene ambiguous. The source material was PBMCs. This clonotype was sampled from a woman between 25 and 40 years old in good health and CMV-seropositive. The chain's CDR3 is CASSLTVNEKLFF. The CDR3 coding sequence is TGTGCCAGCAGCTTAACGGTCAATGAAAAACTGTTTTTT. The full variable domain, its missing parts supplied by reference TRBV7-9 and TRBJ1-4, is DTGVSQNPRHKITKRGQNVTFRCDPISEHNRLYWYRQTLGQGPEFLTYFQNEAQLEKSRLLSDRFSAERPKGSFSTLEIQRTEQGDSAMYLCASSLTVNEKLFFGSGTQLSVL.